This T cell receptor beta chain was profiled in a study of blood T cell repertoires in COVID-19. Study background: Italy, Spain and the United States were the sources of the convalescent and acute COVID-19 samples. Nucleic acid was either cDNA or gDNA, and it came from T cells, B-cell-depleted T cells, or PBMCs.

In the original analysis: Reference gene primers were amplified, and this amplification served to estimate nucleated cell counts. Sequencing was performed with immunoSEQ multiplex PCR; in TCRdb, only in-frame clones are kept and a portion is missing. V and J calls and clone size are as listed in that table; D and trimming were resolved from the DNA. This repertoire shows 150,000 to 200,000 clones, approximately 90% found once; its top ten account for roughly 1.4%. Losses at the gene ends were 8 bases for V and 7 bases for J; bases not matched to a gene: 8. The CDR3 covers 13 residues. CDR1 and CDR2 from the germline V gene are MNHEY and SVGEGT.

This receptor was obtained from a woman in her forties or fifties with acute or convalescent COVID-19. Material for sequencing was peripheral blood. The chain carries TRBV6-2 or TRBV6-3 and TRBJ1-5; 7 bases agree with TRBD1. CDR3 loop: CASGLGTAQPQHF. CDR3 bases: TGTGCCAGCGGCCTGGGGACAGCCCAGCCCCAGCATTTT.